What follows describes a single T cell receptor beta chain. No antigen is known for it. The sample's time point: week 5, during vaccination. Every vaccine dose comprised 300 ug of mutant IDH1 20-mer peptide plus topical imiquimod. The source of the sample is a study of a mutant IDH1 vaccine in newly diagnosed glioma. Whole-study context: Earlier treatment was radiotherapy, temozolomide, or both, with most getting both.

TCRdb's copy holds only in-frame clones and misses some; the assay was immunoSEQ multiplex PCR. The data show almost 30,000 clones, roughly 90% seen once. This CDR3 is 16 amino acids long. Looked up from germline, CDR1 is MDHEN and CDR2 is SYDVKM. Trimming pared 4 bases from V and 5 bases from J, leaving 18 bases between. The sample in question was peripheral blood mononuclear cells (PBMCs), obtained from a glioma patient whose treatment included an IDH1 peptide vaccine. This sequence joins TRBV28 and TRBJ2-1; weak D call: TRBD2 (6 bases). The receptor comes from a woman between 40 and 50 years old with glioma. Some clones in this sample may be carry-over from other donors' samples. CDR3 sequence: CASSSPGDLLNNEQFF. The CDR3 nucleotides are TGTGCCAGCAGTTCTCCGGGAGATCTCCTAAACAATGAGCAGTTCTTC.